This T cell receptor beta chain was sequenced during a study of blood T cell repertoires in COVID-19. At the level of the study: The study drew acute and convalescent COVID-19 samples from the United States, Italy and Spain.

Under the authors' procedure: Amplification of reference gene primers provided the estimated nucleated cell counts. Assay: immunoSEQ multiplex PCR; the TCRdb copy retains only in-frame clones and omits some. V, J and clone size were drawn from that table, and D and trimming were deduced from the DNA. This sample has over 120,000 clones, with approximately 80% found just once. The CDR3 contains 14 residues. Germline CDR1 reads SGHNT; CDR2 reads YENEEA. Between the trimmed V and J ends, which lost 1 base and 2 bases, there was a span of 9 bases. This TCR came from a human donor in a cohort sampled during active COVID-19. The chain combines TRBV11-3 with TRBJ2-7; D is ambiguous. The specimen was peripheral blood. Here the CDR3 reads CASSLGPNTYEQYF. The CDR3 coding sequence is TGTGCCAGCAGCTTAGGCCCCAACACCTACGAGCAGTACTTC.